Each of the 19 T cell receptor beta chains below was sequenced from the same sample in a study of CD8+CD57+ T cells in acquired aplastic anemia. The template used for profiling TCR beta VDJ and CDR3 was genomic DNA. One entry per CDR3 protein results from TCRdb running MiXCR on the reads. This table holds some 220,000 distinct CDR3 sequences, roughly 35% found once. Sequenced input: sorted CD4+, CD8+, or CD8+CD57+ T cells (not recorded which) from PBMCs. The receptors derive from a human donor in good health, serving as a control.

Note on this clonotype: A much larger clone differs by one base, so this may be a read error. The chain couples TRBV7-2 to TRBJ2-7; either TRBD1 or TRBD2 may supply D (5 bases each). CDR1 SGHTA and CDR2 FQGNSA come from the germline V gene. The V and J ends lost 8 bases and 4 bases respectively, with 15 bases between them. CDR3 length: 13 amino acids. CDR3 region: CASGRDGNYEQYF. The CDR3 DNA follows: TGTGCCAGCGGACGGGACGGAAATTACGAGCAGTACTTC.

This clonotype was seen ten or more times. V usage is TRBV19 and J usage is TRBJ1-1; weak D call: TRBD1 (6 bases). CDR3 length: 15 amino acids. Germline loops: CDR1 LNHDA, CDR2 SQIVND (reference sequence). V was pared by 7 bases and J by 4 bases, with 19 bases between. In nucleotides, the CDR3 is TGTGCCAGTACCTCCCTGGGGCGGGGGCCCACTGAAGCTTTCTTT. Its translation is CASTSLGRGPTEAFF.

This clonotype was counted only a few times. The chain joins TRBV7-2 to TRBJ2-5; weak D call: TRBD2 (7 bases). Germline assignment: CDR1 SGHTA and CDR2 FQGNSA. The CDR3 is made up of 15 amino acids. Trimming took 0 bases from V and 5 from J, leaving 13 bases between them. CDR3 protein: CASSLAGGAGETQYF. In nucleotides, the CDR3 is TGTGCCAGCAGCTTAGCGGGGGGGGCGGGGGAGACCCAGTACTTC.

The table lists this clonotype with a few counts. This could be a read error, since a much larger clone is one nucleotide away. The chain links TRBV14 to TRBJ2-5; a weak D match, TRBD1 (6 bases). This CDR3 spans 13 amino acids. The germline V gene encodes CDR1 SGHDN and CDR2 FVKESK. The CDR3 DNA is TGTACCAGCAGCCGTAGACAGGAAGAGACCCAGTACTTC. It specifies CTSSRRQEETQYF.

This clonotype was counted at least ten times. The rearrangement joins TRBV4-1 to TRBJ2-7; D not resolved. With 3 bases removed from V and 5 bases from J, the gap between germline ends came to 11 bases. CDR3 length equals 13 residues. CDR1 MGHRA and CDR2 YSYEKL come from the germline V gene. The CDR3 is CASSHVSQHEQYF. CDR3 nucleotide sequence: TGCGCCAGCAGCCACGTTTCCCAGCACGAGCAGTACTTC.

Of note for this clonotype: Sequence at one end of the junction differs from germline and may be a read error. V gene TRBV5-1 combines with J gene TRBJ1-6, with 11 bases lining up with TRBD1. CDR1 and CDR2 from the germline V gene are SGHRS and YFSETQ. CDR3 length: 17 amino acids. DNA of the CDR3: TGCGCCCGCAGACTGGACAGGGGGCGCCATTTGAATTCACCCCTCCACTTT. As protein: CARRLDRGRHLNSPLHF.

The rearrangement links TRBV2 to TRBJ2-5; 9 nucleotides match TRBD1. Looked up from germline, CDR1 is SNHLY and CDR2 is FYNNEI. The CDR3 runs 14 residues. The J segment lost 3 bases and the V segment lost 5 bases, leaving 4 bases of the junction unmatched. The CDR3 DNA reads as TGTGCCAGCAGTAGGAGGGACAGGGAAGAGACCCAGTACTTC. This encodes CASSRRDREETQYF.

The chain employs TRBV6-1 and TRBJ2-7; a weak D match, TRBD1 (5 bases). The CDR3 length is 15 residues. V lost 2 bases and J lost 2, with 13 bases in between. From germline, CDR1 is MNHNS and CDR2 SASEGT. The CDR3 loop is CASSEFWGPAYEQYF. The CDR3 nucleotides read TGTGCCAGCAGTGAATTCTGGGGCCCCGCCTACGAGCAGTACTTC.

This clonotype came up a few times. The chain combines TRBV5-1 with TRBJ2-3; 9 bases fit TRBD2. This CDR3 is 16 amino acids long. V trimming: 4 bases; J trimming: 1 base; junction bases outside the gene matches: 7. Germline CDR1 SGHRS, CDR2 YFSETQ. In DNA form, the CDR3 reads TGCGCCAGCAGCCCCAGGGCTAGCGGGGGCACAGATACGCAGTATTTT. Translating it yields CASSPRASGGTDTQYF.

The chain recombines TRBV14 with TRBJ2-7; D is perhaps TRBD1 (6 bases). This CDR3 contains 14 residues. The V end lost 4 bases, the J end lost 2 bases, and 12 bases lay between the germline ends. Germline CDR1 and CDR2: SGHDN and FVKESK. CDR3 region: CASSRKTGPYEQYF. Written as DNA, the CDR3 is TGTGCCAGCAGCCGAAAGACAGGACCCTACGAGCAGTACTTC.

This clonotype was found many times. V usage is TRBV6-4 and J usage is TRBJ1-1; 8 bases are a match to TRBD1. CDR1 is MRHNA, CDR2 SNTAGT, per germline. The CDR3 extends over 14 amino acids. Trimming removed 4 bases from V and 1 base from J; junction bases left unmatched: 2. The CDR3 nucleotides read TGTGCCAGCAGTGCGGACAGGGCGAACACTGAAGCTTTCTTT. It specifies CASSADRANTEAFF.

Only a few counts were recorded for this clonotype. This may come from a read error, since a much larger clone is one base off. The V gene is TRBV20-1, the J gene TRBJ2-7; 8 nucleotides match TRBD1. Germline CDR1 DFQATT, CDR2 SNEGSKA (reference sequence). V gave up 4 bases and J gave up 7 bases; unmatched junction bases: 12. This CDR3 has 14 amino acids. CDR3 in DNA: TGCAGTGCTATTGGCAGGGGGCGCCTTGCTGAGCAGTACTTC. Translating gives CSAIGRGRLAEQYF.

The chain recombines TRBV19 with TRBJ2-7; D unclear. Germline lookup yields CDR1 LNHDA and CDR2 SQIVND (reference sequence). V lost 6 bases, J lost 3 bases, and 15 bases lay in between. The CDR3 is 14 residues long. The CDR3 region is CASSAGPRIYEQYF. The CDR3 region has the DNA TGTGCCAGTAGCGCCGGGCCCCGTATCTACGAGCAGTACTTC.

In its sample, this clonotype was seen a few times. The chain recombines TRBV7-7 with TRBJ1-4; the D is unclear. V was trimmed by 1 base and J by 7 bases, leaving 19 bases between them. This CDR3 is 17 amino acids long. Germline V gene sequence: CDR1 SSHAT, CDR2 FNYEAQ (reference sequence). CDR3 loop: CASSLVEGNRHSEKLFF. In DNA, the CDR3 is TGTGCCAGCAGCTTAGTCGAAGGCAACAGACATAGTGAAAAACTGTTTTTT.

About this clonotype: Given a much more abundant clone one base away, this may be a read error. The chain recombines TRBV9 with TRBJ1-1; D ambiguous. Per the germline V gene, CDR1 is SGDLS and CDR2 is YYNGEE. The CDR3 is 13 residues long. The CDR3 DNA reads as TGTGCCAACAGCGTAGGACCGAACACTGAAGCTTTCTTT. Translated: CANSVGPNTEAFF.

J is TRBJ2-7 and V is TRBV20-1; TRBD2 agrees at 9 bases. CDR1 is DFQATT, CDR2 SNEGSKA, per germline (reference sequence). The CDR3 extends over 18 amino acids. V gave up 2 bases and J gave up 7 bases; unmatched junction bases: 21. In nucleotides, the CDR3 is TGCAGTGCTAGAAACCTGCGCCCTGCGGGAGGGGGCTACAATGAGCAGTACTTC. It yields the protein CSARNLRPAGGGYNEQYF.

Turning to this clonotype: Germline is not matched at one junction end, which may reflect a read error. The V and J genes are TRBV10-3 and TRBJ1-4; D possibly corresponds to TRBD1 (6 bases). Per the germline V gene, CDR1 is ENHRY and CDR2 is SYGVKD. The CDR3 consists of 15 residues. The CDR3 coding sequence is TGTGCCAGCAGTGAAGGGGGACCGAATGGATTGAGACTGTTTTTT. It encodes CASSEGGPNGLRLFF.

This clonotype turned up a few times. The chain joins TRBV3-1 to TRBJ1-6; 9 positions agree with TRBD1. This CDR3 has 16 residues. V shed 1 base, J shed 9 bases, and the junction held 7 bases outside the gene matches. The germline gives CDR1 LGHDT, CDR2 YNNKEL (reference sequence). The CDR3 protein is CASSQGRDRVSSPLHF. The CDR3 nucleotides are TGTGCCAGCAGCCAAGGCCGGGACAGGGTTAGTTCACCCCTCCACTTT. Based on the CDR3 plus reference TRBV3-1 and TRBJ1-6, the full variable domain is DTAVSQTPKYLVTQMGNDKSIKCEQNLGHDTMYWYKQDSKKFLKIMFSYNNKELIINETVPNRFSPKSPDKAHLNLHINSLELGDSAVYFCASSQGRDRVSSPLHFGNGTRLTVT.

This clonotype was detected only a few times. The rearrangement links TRBV5-8 to TRBJ2-7, with D perhaps TRBD1 (5 bases). CDR1 and CDR2 (germline): SGHTS, YDEGEE. V was cut by 2 bases and J by 3 bases, with 15 bases left in between. CDR3 length equals 15 residues. CDR3 coding DNA: TGTGCCAGCAGCTTAGCCCAGGGTAATCTCTACGAGCAGTACTTC. Its protein is CASSLAQGNLYEQYF.